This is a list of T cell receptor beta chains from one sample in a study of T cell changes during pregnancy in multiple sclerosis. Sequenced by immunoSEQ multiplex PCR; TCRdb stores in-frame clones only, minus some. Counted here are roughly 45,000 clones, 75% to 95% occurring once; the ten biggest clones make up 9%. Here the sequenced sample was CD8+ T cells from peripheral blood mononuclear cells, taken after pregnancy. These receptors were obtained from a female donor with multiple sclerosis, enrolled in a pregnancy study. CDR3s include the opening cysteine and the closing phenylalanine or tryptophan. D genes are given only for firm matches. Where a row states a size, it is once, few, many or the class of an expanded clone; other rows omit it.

CDR3aa: CASGLGWETSADTQYF
CDR3nt: TGTGCTAGTGGTTTGGGGTGGGAGACTTCGGCAGATACGCAGTATTTT
d_gene: NA
j_gene: TRBJ2-3
v_gene: TRBV12-5
abundance: NA

CDR3aa: CASSQDPLIYQGASYNEQFF
CDR3nt: TGTGCCAGCAGCCAAGACCCCCTGATTTACCAGGGGGCGAGCTACAATGAGCAGTTCTTC
d_gene: TRBD1
j_gene: TRBJ2-1
v_gene: TRBV14
abundance: NA

CDR3aa: CASSIQGRTEAFF
CDR3nt: TGTGCCAGCAGCATACAGGGGCGCACTGAAGCTTTCTTT
d_gene: TRBD1
j_gene: TRBJ1-1
v_gene: TRBV6-5
abundance: NA

CDR3aa: CACQRESDTQYF
CDR3nt: TGTGCCTGCCAGCGGGAGTCAGATACGCAGTATTTT
d_gene: TRBD2
j_gene: TRBJ2-3
v_gene: TRBV19
abundance: NA

CDR3aa: CASSSLTSVADEQYF
CDR3nt: TGCGCCAGCAGCTCATTGACTAGCGTTGCGGACGAGCAGTACTTC
d_gene: TRBD2
j_gene: TRBJ2-7
v_gene: TRBV5-1
abundance: NA

CDR3aa: CASSPDGGRGTEAFF
CDR3nt: TGTGCCAGCAGCCCGGACGGAGGGAGAGGCACTGAAGCTTTCTTT
d_gene: NA
j_gene: TRBJ1-1
v_gene: TRBV5-4
abundance: NA

CDR3aa: CASSQGGYEQYF
CDR3nt: TGTGCCAGTTCACAGGGTGGCTACGAGCAGTACTTC
d_gene: NA
j_gene: TRBJ2-7
v_gene: TRBV11-2
abundance: NA

CDR3aa: CASSPAGTANTGELFF
CDR3nt: TGTGCCAGTAGTCCCGCCGGGACAGCGAACACCGGGGAGCTGTTTTTT
d_gene: TRBD1
j_gene: TRBJ2-2
v_gene: TRBV19
abundance: NA

CDR3aa: CASSVGELIYEQYF
CDR3nt: TGTGCCAGCAGCGTAGGGGAGTTGATCTACGAGCAGTACTTC
d_gene: NA
j_gene: TRBJ2-7
v_gene: TRBV9
abundance: NA

CDR3aa: CASSLGDSKNQPQHF
CDR3nt: TGTGCCAGCAGCTTAGGGGACTCTAAAAATCAGCCCCAGCATTTT
d_gene: NA
j_gene: TRBJ1-5
v_gene: TRBV7-6
abundance: NA

CDR3aa: CATSGQESSYEQYF
CDR3nt: TGTGCCACCTCGGGACAGGAGAGCTCCTACGAGCAGTACTTC
d_gene: TRBD1
j_gene: TRBJ2-7
v_gene: TRBV19
abundance: NA

CDR3aa: CASSIVSGPINEQFF
CDR3nt: TGTGCCAGTAGTATAGTAAGCGGGCCTATCAATGAGCAGTTCTTC
d_gene: NA
j_gene: TRBJ2-1
v_gene: TRBV19
abundance: NA

CDR3aa: CASNSGTGDAHGELFF
CDR3nt: TGTGCCAGCAATTCGGGGACAGGGGATGCCCACGGGGAGCTGTTTTTT
d_gene: TRBD1
j_gene: TRBJ2-2
v_gene: TRBV27
abundance: NA

CDR3aa: CASERGIAGNTIYF
CDR3nt: TGTGCCAGCGAGCGGGGAATAGCTGGAAACACCATATATTTT
d_gene: NA
j_gene: TRBJ1-3
v_gene: TRBV6-1
abundance: NA

CDR3aa: CASSSRELAGASGNEQFF
CDR3nt: TGTGCCAGCAGCTCGAGAGAACTAGCGGGAGCTTCGGGCAATGAGCAGTTCTTC
d_gene: TRBD2
j_gene: TRBJ2-1
v_gene: TRBV7-6
abundance: once

CDR3aa: CASSPGGPDTQYF
CDR3nt: TGTGCCAGCAGTCCTGGGGGCCCAGATACGCAGTATTTT
d_gene: NA
j_gene: TRBJ2-3
v_gene: TRBV27
abundance: once

CDR3aa: CASSSTGAEQYF
CDR3nt: TGTGCCAGCAGTTCCACAGGGGCCGAGCAGTACTTC
d_gene: TRBD1
j_gene: TRBJ2-7
v_gene: TRBV27
abundance: NA

CDR3aa: CASSYLTGYFYNEQFF
CDR3nt: TGTGCCAGCAGTTACTTGACAGGCTACTTCTACAATGAGCAGTTCTTC
d_gene: NA
j_gene: TRBJ2-1
v_gene: TRBV6-6
abundance: NA

CDR3aa: CASSQDRGRTYEQYF
CDR3nt: TGTGCCAGCAGCCAAGATCGCGGTAGGACCTACGAGCAGTACTTC
d_gene: NA
j_gene: TRBJ2-7
v_gene: TRBV4-2
abundance: NA

CDR3aa: CASSREAGERADTQYF
CDR3nt: TGTGCCAGCAGTCGGGAAGCGGGAGAGAGGGCAGATACGCAGTATTTT
d_gene: TRBD2
j_gene: TRBJ2-3
v_gene: TRBV6-4
abundance: NA

CDR3aa: CAWSDRGWVTEAFF
CDR3nt: TGTGCCTGGAGTGATAGAGGGTGGGTCACTGAAGCTTTCTTT
d_gene: NA
j_gene: TRBJ1-1
v_gene: TRBV30
abundance: few

CDR3aa: CASSLGRDRGHNYGYTF
CDR3nt: TGTGCCAGCAGCCTAGGTCGGGACAGGGGGCACAACTATGGCTACACCTTC
d_gene: TRBD1
j_gene: TRBJ1-2
v_gene: TRBV14
abundance: NA

CDR3aa: CASSLNAGEGSKNIQYF
CDR3nt: TGTGCCAGCAGCTTAAATGCGGGGGAAGGATCCAAAAACATTCAGTACTTC
d_gene: TRBD2
j_gene: TRBJ2-4
v_gene: TRBV7-3
abundance: NA

CDR3aa: CASSFGGRTEAFF
CDR3nt: TGTGCCAGCAGTTTCGGCGGGAGGACTGAAGCTTTCTTT
d_gene: NA
j_gene: TRBJ1-1
v_gene: TRBV27
abundance: NA

CDR3aa: CASRAGQQHLPDTQYF
CDR3nt: TGTGCCAGCAGAGCCGGACAGCAGCATTTACCAGATACGCAGTATTTT
d_gene: NA
j_gene: TRBJ2-3
v_gene: TRBV7-2
abundance: NA

CDR3aa: CSVPMGGSQPQHF
CDR3nt: TGCAGCGTCCCCATGGGGGGGAGTCAGCCCCAGCATTTT
d_gene: NA
j_gene: TRBJ1-5
v_gene: TRBV29-1
abundance: NA

CDR3aa: CASSYGQGISEQFF
CDR3nt: TGTGCCAGCAGTTACGGACAGGGAATTAGTGAGCAGTTCTTC
d_gene: TRBD1
j_gene: TRBJ2-1
v_gene: TRBV6-5
abundance: NA

CDR3aa: CATLEGTSGTDTQYF
CDR3nt: TGTGCCACCCTGGAGGGGACTAGCGGCACAGATACGCAGTATTTT
d_gene: TRBD2
j_gene: TRBJ2-3
v_gene: TRBV2
abundance: NA

CDR3aa: CASSLLGSTYEQYF
CDR3nt: TGTGCCAGCAGCTTGTTGGGCAGTACCTACGAGCAGTACTTC
d_gene: NA
j_gene: TRBJ2-7
v_gene: TRBV5-4
abundance: NA

CDR3aa: CASSTTGGAGETQYF
CDR3nt: TGTGCCAGCTCCACAACAGGGGGCGCAGGGGAGACCCAGTACTTC
d_gene: TRBD1
j_gene: TRBJ2-5
v_gene: TRBV18
abundance: NA

CDR3aa: CASRMGQDPGNTIYF
CDR3nt: TGTGCCAGCAGGATGGGACAGGATCCTGGAAACACCATATATTTT
d_gene: TRBD1
j_gene: TRBJ1-3
v_gene: TRBV6-6
abundance: once

CDR3aa: CASSQNYEQYF
CDR3nt: TGCGCCAGCAGTCAGAACTACGAGCAGTACTTC
d_gene: NA
j_gene: TRBJ2-7
v_gene: TRBV10-2
abundance: NA

CDR3aa: CASSQDSTAYEQYF
CDR3nt: TGCGCCAGCAGCCAAGATTCGACAGCCTACGAGCAGTACTTC
d_gene: NA
j_gene: TRBJ2-7
v_gene: TRBV4-1
abundance: NA

CDR3aa: CASSLREDYYEQYF
CDR3nt: TGTGCCAGCAGCTTACGCGAGGACTACTACGAGCAGTACTTC
d_gene: NA
j_gene: TRBJ2-7
v_gene: TRBV11-2
abundance: many

CDR3aa: CASSTSIYNRNSYEQYF
CDR3nt: TGTGCCAGCAGCACGTCGATTTACAACAGGAACTCCTACGAGCAGTACTTC
d_gene: NA
j_gene: TRBJ2-7
v_gene: TRBV5-5
abundance: NA

CDR3aa: CASTTLTGSYGYTF
CDR3nt: TGTGCCAGCACTACCCTGACAGGGTCTTACGGCTACACCTTC
d_gene: TRBD1
j_gene: TRBJ1-2
v_gene: TRBV2
abundance: NA

CDR3aa: CASSRVGGATGYTF
CDR3nt: TGTGCCAGCAGCCGGGTAGGGGGGGCGACGGGCTACACCTTC
d_gene: NA
j_gene: TRBJ1-2
v_gene: TRBV7-9
abundance: few